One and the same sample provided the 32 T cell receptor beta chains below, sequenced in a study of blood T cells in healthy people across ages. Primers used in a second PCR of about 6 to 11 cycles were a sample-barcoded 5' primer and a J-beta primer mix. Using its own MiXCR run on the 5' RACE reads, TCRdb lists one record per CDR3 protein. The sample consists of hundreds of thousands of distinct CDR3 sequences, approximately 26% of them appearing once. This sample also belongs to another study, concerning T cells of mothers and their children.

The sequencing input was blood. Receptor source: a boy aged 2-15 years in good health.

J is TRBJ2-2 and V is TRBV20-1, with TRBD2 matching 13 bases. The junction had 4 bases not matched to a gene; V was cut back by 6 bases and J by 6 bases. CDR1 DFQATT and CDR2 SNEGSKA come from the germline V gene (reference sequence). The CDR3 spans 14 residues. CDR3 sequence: CSARTSGRAGELFF. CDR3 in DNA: TGCAGTGCCCGTACTAGCGGGAGGGCCGGGGAGCTGTTTTTT.

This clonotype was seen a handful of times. The CDR3 here is CASSEVAGELFF. CDR3 bases: TGTGCCAGCAGTGAGGTTGCCGGGGAGCTGTTTTTT. This chain uses TRBV2 with TRBJ2-2; D unresolved. Germline V gene lookup returns CDR1 SNHLY and CDR2 FYNNEI. The length of the CDR3 is 12 residues. Trimming shortened V by 3 bases and J by 6 bases, and 5 bases separated the two germline ends.

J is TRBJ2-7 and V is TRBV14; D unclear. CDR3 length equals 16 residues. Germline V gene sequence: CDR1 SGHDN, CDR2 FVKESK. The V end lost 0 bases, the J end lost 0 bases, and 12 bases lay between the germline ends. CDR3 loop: CASSQEVNPSSYEQYF. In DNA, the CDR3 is TGTGCCAGCAGCCAAGAGGTAAACCCGAGCTCCTACGAGCAGTACTTC.

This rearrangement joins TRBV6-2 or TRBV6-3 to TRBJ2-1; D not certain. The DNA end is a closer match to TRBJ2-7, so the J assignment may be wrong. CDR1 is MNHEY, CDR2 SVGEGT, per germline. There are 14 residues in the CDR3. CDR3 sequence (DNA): TGTGCCAGCAGTATACACCGGGTTTACTACGAGCAGTACTTC. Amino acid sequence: CASSIHRVYYEQYF.

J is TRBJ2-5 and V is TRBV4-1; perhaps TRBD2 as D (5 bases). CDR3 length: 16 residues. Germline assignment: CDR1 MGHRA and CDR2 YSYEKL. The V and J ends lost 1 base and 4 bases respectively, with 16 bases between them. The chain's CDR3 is CASSQGRVTYPETQYF. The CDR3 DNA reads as TGCGCCAGCAGCCAAGGGCGGGTAACGTACCCAGAGACCCAGTACTTC.

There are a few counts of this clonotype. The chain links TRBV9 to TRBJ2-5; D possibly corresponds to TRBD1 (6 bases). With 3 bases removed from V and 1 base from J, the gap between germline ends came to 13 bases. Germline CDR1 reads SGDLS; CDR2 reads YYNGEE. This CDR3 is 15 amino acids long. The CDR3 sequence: CASSAPGHFQETQYF. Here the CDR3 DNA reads TGTGCCAGCAGCGCCCCGGGACACTTCCAAGAGACCCAGTACTTC.

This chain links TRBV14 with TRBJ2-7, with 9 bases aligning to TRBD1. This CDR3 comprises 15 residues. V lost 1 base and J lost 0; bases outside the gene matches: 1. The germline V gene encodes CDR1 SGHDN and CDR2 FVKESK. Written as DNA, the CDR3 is TGTGCCAGCAGCCAAGGACAGGGGGTCTCCTACGAGCAGTACTTC. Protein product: CASSQGQGVSYEQYF.

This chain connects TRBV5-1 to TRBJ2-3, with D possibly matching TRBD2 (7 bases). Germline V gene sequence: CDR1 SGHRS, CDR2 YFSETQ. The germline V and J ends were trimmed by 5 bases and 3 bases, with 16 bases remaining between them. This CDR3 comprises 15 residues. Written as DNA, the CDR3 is TGCGCCAGCAGTCAAGAAGGGGGAGGGACAGATACGCAGTATTTT. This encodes CASSQEGGGTDTQYF.

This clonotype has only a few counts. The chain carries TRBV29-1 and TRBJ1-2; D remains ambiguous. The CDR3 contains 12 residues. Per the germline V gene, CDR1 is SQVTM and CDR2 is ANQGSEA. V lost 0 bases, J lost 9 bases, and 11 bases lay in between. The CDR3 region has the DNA TGCAGCGTTGAAGAGGGTGGGGAGAGCTACACCTTC. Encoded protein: CSVEEGGESYTF.

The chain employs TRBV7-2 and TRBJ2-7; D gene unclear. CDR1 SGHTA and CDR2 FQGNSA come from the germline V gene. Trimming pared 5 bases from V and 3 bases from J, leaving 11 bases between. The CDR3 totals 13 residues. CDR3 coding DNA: TGTGCCAGCAGCACGCGGCCGGGCTACGAGCAGTACTTC. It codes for CASSTRPGYEQYF.

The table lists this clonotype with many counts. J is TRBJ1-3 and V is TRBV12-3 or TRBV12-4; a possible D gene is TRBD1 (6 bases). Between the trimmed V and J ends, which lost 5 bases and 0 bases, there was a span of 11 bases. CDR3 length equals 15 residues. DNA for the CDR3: TGTGCCAGCAGTCTAACAGGGACCTCTGGAAACACCATATATTTT. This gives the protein CASSLTGTSGNTIYF.

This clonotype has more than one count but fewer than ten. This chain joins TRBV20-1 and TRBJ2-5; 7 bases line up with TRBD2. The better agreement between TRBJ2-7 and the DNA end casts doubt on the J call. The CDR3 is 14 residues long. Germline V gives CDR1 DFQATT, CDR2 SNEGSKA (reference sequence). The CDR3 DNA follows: TGCAGTGCCCGGGGTGCTAGCGGCACCTACGAGCAGTACTTC. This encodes CSARGASGTYEQYF.

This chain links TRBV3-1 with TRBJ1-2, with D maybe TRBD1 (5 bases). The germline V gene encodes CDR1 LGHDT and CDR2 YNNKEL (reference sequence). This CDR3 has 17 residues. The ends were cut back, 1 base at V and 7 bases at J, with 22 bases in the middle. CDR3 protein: CASSQVRGLSLVRGYTF. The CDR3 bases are TGTGCCAGCAGCCAAGTTAGGGGTTTGTCCCTTGTGCGTGGCTACACCTTC.

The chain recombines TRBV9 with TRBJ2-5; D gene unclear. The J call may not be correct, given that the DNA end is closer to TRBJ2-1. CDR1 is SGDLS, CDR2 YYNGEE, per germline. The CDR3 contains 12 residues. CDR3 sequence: CASSVVENEQFF. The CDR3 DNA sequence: TGTGCCAGCAGCGTCGTGGAAAATGAGCAGTTCTTC.

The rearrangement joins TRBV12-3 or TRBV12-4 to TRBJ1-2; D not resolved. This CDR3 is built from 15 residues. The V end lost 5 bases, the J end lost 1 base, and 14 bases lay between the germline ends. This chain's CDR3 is CASSPGVFGNYGYTF. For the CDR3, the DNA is TGTGCCAGCAGTCCCGGGGTGTTCGGTAACTATGGCTACACCTTC.

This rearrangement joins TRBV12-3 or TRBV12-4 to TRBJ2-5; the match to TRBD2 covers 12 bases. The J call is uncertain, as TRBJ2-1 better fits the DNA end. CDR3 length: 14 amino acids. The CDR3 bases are TGTGCCAGCAGTCCTAGCGGGGGGGCCAAAGAGCAGTTCTTC. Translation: CASSPSGGAKEQFF.

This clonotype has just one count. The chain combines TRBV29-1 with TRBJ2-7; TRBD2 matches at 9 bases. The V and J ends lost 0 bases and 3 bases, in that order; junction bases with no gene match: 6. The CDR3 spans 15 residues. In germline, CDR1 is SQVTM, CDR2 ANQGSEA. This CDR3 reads CSVEDPAGGNYEQYF. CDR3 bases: TGCAGCGTTGAAGACCCGGCGGGAGGGAACTACGAGCAGTACTTC.

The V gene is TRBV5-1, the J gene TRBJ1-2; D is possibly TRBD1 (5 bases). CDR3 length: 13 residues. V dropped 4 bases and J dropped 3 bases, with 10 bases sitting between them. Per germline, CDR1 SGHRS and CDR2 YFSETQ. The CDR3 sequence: CASSATADYGYTF. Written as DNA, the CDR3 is TGCGCCAGCAGCGCGACAGCGGACTATGGCTACACCTTC.

DNA for the CDR3: TGTGCCAGCAGTTCGACGAAAGGGCAGTACTTC. This translates into CASSSTKGQYF. The chain employs TRBV6-5 and TRBJ2-1; no reliable D call. The tail of the sequence fits TRBJ2-7 better, so the J call may be wrong. CDR3 size: 11 residues. CDR1 MNHEY and CDR2 SVGAGI come from the germline V gene.

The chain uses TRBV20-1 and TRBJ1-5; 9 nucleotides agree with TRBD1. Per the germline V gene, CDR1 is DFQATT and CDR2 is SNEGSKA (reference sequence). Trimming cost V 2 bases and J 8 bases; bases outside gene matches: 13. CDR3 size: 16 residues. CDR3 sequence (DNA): TGCAGTGCTAGAAACGATAACCGGGACAGGGAGAAGCCCCAGCATTTT. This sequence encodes CSARNDNRDREKPQHF.

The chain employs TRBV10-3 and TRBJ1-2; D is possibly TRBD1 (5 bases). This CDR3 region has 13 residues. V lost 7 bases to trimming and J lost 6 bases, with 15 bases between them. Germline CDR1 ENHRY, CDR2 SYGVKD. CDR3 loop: CAITRVAANGYTF. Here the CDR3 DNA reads TGTGCCATCACCAGGGTAGCCGCGAATGGCTACACCTTC.

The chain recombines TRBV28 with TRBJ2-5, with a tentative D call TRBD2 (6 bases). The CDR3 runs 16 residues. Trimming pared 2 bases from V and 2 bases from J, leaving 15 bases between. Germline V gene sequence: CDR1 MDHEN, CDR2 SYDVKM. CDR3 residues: CASSLAPGTPQETQYF. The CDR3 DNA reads TGTGCCAGCAGTTTAGCGCCAGGGACTCCTCAAGAGACCCAGTACTTC.

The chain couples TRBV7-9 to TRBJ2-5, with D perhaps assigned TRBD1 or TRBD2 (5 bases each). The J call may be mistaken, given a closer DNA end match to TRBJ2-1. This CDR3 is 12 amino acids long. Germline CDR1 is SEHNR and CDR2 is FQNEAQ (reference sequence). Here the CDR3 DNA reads TGTGCCAGCAGCCTTGGGACCGCAGACCAGTTCTTC. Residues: CASSLGTADQFF.

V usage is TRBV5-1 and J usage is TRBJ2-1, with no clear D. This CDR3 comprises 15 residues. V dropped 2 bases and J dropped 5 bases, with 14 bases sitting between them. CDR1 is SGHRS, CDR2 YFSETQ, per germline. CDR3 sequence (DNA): TGCGCCAGCAGCTTTCCAGAGTCGATTAACAATGAGCAGTTCTTC. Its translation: CASSFPESINNEQFF.

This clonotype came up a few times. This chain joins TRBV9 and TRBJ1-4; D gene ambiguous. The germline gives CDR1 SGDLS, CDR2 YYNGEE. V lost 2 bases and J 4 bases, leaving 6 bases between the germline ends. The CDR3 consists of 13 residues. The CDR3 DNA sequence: TGTGCCAGCAGCGTGACGGATAATGAAAAACTGTTTTTT. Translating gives CASSVTDNEKLFF.

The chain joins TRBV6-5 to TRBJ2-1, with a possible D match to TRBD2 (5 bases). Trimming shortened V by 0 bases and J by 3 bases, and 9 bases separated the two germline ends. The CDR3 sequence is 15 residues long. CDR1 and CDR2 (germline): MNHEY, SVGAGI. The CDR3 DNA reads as TGTGCCAGCAGTTACTCTATCAGCGGCTACAATGAGCAGTTCTTC. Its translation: CASSYSISGYNEQFF.

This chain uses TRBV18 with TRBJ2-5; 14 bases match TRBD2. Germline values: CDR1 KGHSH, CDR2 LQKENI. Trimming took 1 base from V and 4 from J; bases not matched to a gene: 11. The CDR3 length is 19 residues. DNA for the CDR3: TGTGCCAGCTCACCACGGTCGCCGAGGGGACTAGCGGGAGTAGAGACCCAGTACTTC. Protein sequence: CASSPRSPRGLAGVETQYF.

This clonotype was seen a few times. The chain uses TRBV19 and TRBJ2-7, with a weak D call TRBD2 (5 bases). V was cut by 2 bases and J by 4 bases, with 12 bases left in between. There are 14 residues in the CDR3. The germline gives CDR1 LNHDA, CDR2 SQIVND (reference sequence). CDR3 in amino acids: CASSIRGSGYEQYF. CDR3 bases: TGTGCCAGTAGTATACGAGGGAGTGGGTACGAGCAGTACTTC. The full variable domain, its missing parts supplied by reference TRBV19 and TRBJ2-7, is DGGITQSPKYLFRKEGQNVTLSCEQNLNHDAMYWYRQDPGQGLRLIYYSQIVNDFQKGDIAEGYSVSREKKESFPLTVTSAQKNPTAFYLCASSIRGSGYEQYFGPGTRLTVT.

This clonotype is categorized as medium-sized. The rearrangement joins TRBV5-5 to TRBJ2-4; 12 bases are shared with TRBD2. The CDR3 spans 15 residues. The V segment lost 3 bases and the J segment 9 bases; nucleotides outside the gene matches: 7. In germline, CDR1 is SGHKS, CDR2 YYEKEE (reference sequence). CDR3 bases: TGTGCCAGCAGCTCTAGCGGGGGGGCCACGGGCATTCAGTACTTC. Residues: CASSSSGGATGIQYF.

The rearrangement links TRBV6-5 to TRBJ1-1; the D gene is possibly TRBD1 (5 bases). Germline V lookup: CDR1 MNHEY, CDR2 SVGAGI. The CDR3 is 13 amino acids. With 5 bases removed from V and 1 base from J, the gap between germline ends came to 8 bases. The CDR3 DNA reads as TGTGCCAGCAGTGGGACGAAGAACACTGAAGCTTTCTTT. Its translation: CASSGTKNTEAFF.

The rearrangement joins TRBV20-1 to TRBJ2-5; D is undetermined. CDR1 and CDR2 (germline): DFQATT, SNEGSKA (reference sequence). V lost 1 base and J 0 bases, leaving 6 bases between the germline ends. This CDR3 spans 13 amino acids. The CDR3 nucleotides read TGCAGTGCTAGAGTGGCGAACCAAGAGACCCAGTACTTC. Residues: CSARVANQETQYF.

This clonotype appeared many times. This chain's CDR3 is CATSRDQDSGANVLTF. The CDR3, as DNA: TGTGCCACCAGCAGAGATCAGGACTCTGGGGCCAACGTCCTGACTTTC. This rearrangement joins TRBV15 to TRBJ2-6; D gene ambiguous. V shed 0 bases and J shed 0 bases, with 6 bases lying between them. The CDR3 runs to 16 residues. In germline, CDR1 is LNHNV, CDR2 YYDKDF (reference sequence). Drawing the rest from reference TRBV15 and TRBJ2-6, the complete variable domain is DAMVIQNPRYQVTQFGKPVTLSCSQTLNHNVMYWYQQKSSQAPKLLFHYYDKDFNNEADTPDNFQSRRPNTSFCFLDIRSPGLGDTAMYLCATSRDQDSGANVLTFGAGSRLTVL.